One and the same sample provided the 9 T cell receptor beta chains below, sequenced in a study of blood T cells in healthy people across ages. Through a sample-barcoded 5' primer and a J-beta primer mix, a second PCR was run for roughly 6 to 12 cycles. TCRdb recomputed calls from the 5' RACE reads with MiXCR, one row per CDR3 protein. The sample carries some 1.5 million distinct CDR3 sequences, approximately 28% recorded once. What was sequenced was blood. Receptors originate from a woman aged 30 to 39 in good health.

Only a few counts were recorded for this clonotype. The chain links TRBV7-3 to TRBJ2-3; TRBD1 or TRBD2 may be the D gene (5 bases each). The CDR3 runs 16 residues. Trimming removed 1 base at V and 2 bases at J, with 13 bases between. Germline V gene lookup returns CDR1 SGHTA and CDR2 FQGTGA. CDR3 nucleotides: TGTGCCAGCAGCTTAATACCCCTTGGGACCACAGATACGCAGTATTTT. Amino acid sequence: CASSLIPLGTTDTQYF.

This clonotype was counted only a few times. This chain uses TRBV2 with TRBJ1-2; a weak D match, TRBD1 (6 bases). Trimming took 6 bases from V and 5 from J, leaving 10 bases between them. CDR3 length equals 12 residues. Germline CDR1 SNHLY, CDR2 FYNNEI. CDR3 loop: CASRPQGYGYTF. As DNA, the CDR3 is TGTGCCAGCAGACCGCAGGGGTATGGCTACACCTTC.

The rearrangement uses TRBV5-1 and TRBJ1-1; no clear D. This CDR3 comprises 16 residues. Germline V lookup: CDR1 SGHRS, CDR2 YFSETQ. V gave up 4 bases and J gave up 0 bases, with 16 bases separating them. The CDR3 loop reads CASSPVSGSLNTEAFF. Here the CDR3 DNA reads TGCGCCAGCAGCCCCGTATCGGGATCCCTGAACACTGAAGCTTTCTTT.

Ten or more counts support this clonotype. The J gene is TRBJ2-3, the V gene TRBV9; D is unresolved. This CDR3 comprises 15 residues. Germline values: CDR1 SGDLS, CDR2 YYNGEE. Trimming took off 0 bases at V and 2 bases at J, with 10 bases between the two ends. CDR3 amino acids: CASSVDTEVTDTQYF. The CDR3, as DNA: TGTGCCAGCAGCGTAGATACAGAGGTCACAGATACGCAGTATTTT.

This clonotype was counted at least ten times. The rearrangement joins TRBV5-6 to TRBJ1-2; 8 positions match TRBD1. CDR3 length: 14 residues. Trimming removed 5 bases from V and 3 bases from J; junction bases left unmatched: 6. Germline values: CDR1 SGHDT, CDR2 YYEEEE. CDR3 sequence (DNA): TGTGCCAGCAGTTCCCGGACAGGGTACTATGGCTACACCTTC. Its translation is CASSSRTGYYGYTF.

The sample holds a few counts of this clonotype. The chain combines TRBV20-1 with TRBJ2-5; D may be TRBD2 (6 bases). Per germline, CDR1 DFQATT and CDR2 SNEGSKA (reference sequence). V dropped 2 bases and J dropped 5 bases, with 15 bases sitting between them. The CDR3 runs 14 residues. The CDR3 here is CSARSRGTVETQYF. The CDR3, as DNA: TGCAGTGCTAGATCCCGGGGGACCGTCGAGACCCAGTACTTC.

V and J are TRBV6-1 and TRBJ1-2; D unresolved. The CDR3 is 15 amino acids. Germline V gives CDR1 MNHNS, CDR2 SASEGT. V dropped 3 bases and J dropped 0 bases, with 11 bases sitting between them. CDR3 sequence: CASSEEDGANYGYTF. CDR3 in DNA: TGTGCCAGCAGTGAGGAGGACGGAGCTAACTATGGCTACACCTTC.

This clonotype was recorded at least ten times. The J gene is TRBJ2-7, the V gene TRBV6-5; TRBD1 agrees at 9 bases. Looked up from germline, CDR1 is MNHEY and CDR2 is SVGAGI. The CDR3 totals 14 residues. The V and J ends lost 6 bases and 3 bases, in that order; junction bases with no gene match: 6. This CDR3 reads CASRTGQGGYEQYF. The CDR3 DNA reads TGTGCCAGCAGAACGGGACAGGGAGGCTACGAGCAGTACTTC.

The chain employs TRBV6-2 or TRBV6-3 and TRBJ1-5, with 8 bases matching TRBD1. The V gene's germline CDR1 is MNHEY and CDR2 SVGEGT. The trim removed 10 bases at V and 6 bases at J, leaving 8 bases unmatched. CDR3 length equals 13 residues. The CDR3 coding sequence is TGTGCCACCAAGGACAGGGAGGCTCAGCCCCAGCATTTT. Residues: CATKDREAQPQHF.